The clone carrying this TCR beta chain was counted a few times. What was amplified from RNA transcripts were TCR beta CDR3 regions. A first-round RT-PCR of the TCR CDR3 used the HTBI primer set. TCRdb analysed the multiplex PCR reads with MiXCR anew, one entry per CDR3 protein. The repertoire has hundreds of thousands of distinct CDR3 sequences, around 13% of them found once; the top ten carry less than 10%. This entry is derived from a study of T cells in Graves' hyperthyroidism and ophthalmopathy. The receptor comes from a woman aged 18-29 years with Graves' hyperthyroidism. Sequenced sample: blood.

This chain's CDR3 is CACKATSLSSYNEQFF. The CDR3 coding sequence is TGTGCCTGTAAAGCCACATCCCTTAGCTCCTACAATGAGCAGTTCTTC. This chain uses TRBV19 with TRBJ2-1; no reliable D call. The CDR3 is made up of 16 amino acids. Between the trimmed V and J ends, which lost 11 bases and 0 bases, there was a span of 20 bases. The V gene's germline CDR1 is LNHDA and CDR2 SQIVND (reference sequence).